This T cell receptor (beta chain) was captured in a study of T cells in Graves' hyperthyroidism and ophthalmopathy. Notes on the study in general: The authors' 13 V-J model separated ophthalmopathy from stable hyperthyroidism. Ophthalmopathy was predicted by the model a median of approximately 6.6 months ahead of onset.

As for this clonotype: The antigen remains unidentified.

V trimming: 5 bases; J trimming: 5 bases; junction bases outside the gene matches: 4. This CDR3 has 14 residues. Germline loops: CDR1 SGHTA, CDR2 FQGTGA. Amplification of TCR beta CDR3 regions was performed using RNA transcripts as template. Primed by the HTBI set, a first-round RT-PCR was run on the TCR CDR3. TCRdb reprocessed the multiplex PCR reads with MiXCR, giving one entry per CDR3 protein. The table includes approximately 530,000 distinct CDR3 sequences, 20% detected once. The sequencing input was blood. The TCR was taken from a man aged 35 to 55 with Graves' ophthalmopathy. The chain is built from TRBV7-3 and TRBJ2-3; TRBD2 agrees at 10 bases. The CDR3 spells CASSLAGAEDTQYF. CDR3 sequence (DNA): TGTGCCAGCAGCCTAGCGGGAGCTGAAGATACGCAGTATTTT.